This T cell receptor (beta chain) was observed in a study of shared clonotypes between healthy human individuals. General study results and limits: Having only a few donors restricted how much genetic and exposure-history diversity was captured.

The CDR3 extends over 17 amino acids. CDR1 is LGHNA, CDR2 YNFKEQ, per germline. V dropped 3 bases and J dropped 0 bases, with 16 bases sitting between them. Amplification in unsorted PBMC replicate PCRs started from around 0.3 ug DNA, which equals 30,000 to 35,000 T cell genomes. The data were produced by immunoSEQ multiplex PCR, yet TCRdb's version contains in-frame clones alone and is incomplete. This table has under 600,000 clones, roughly 72% appearing once. With respect to this clone: The target antigen is unknown.

Free of recent acute infections or vaccinations, the donors were healthy HIV-negative adults. The TCR sequence derives from a woman aged 40 to 49 in good health. Some clones in this sample may be carry-over from other donors' samples. The sample comprised PBMCs. This chain uses TRBV4-2 with TRBJ2-3; TRBD1 might be the D (7 bases). CDR3 nucleotides: TGTGCCAGCAGCCAGCAACGCAGGGGGGTTAGCACAGATACGCAGTATTTT. Protein sequence: CASSQQRRGVSTDTQYF.